These T cell receptor beta chains were read from a single sample in a study of blood T cell repertoires in COVID-19. The method was immunoSEQ multiplex PCR; TCRdb's version includes in-frame clones alone and lacks a portion of them. The table includes about 200,000 clones, roughly 85% detected once. Source material: PBMCs or T cells enriched from blood (not recorded which). The receptors originated from a man aged 40-50 years who had recovered from COVID-19. CDR3s include the opening cysteine and the closing phenylalanine or tryptophan. A D gene is named only where the DNA matches it firmly. Clone size is given for some rows only: seen once, a few or many times, or a class if the clone is expanded.

d_call	v_call	clone_size	j_call	cdr3_nt	cdr3_aa
NA	TRBV12-3/TRBV12-4	few	TRBJ1-5	TGTGCCAGCAGTTTAGGCGGGCATCAGCCCCAGCATTTT	CASSLGGHQPQHF
NA	TRBV2	NA	TRBJ1-5	TGTGCCAGCGGGAATGGAGGGGGCAATCAGCCCCAGCATTTT	CASGNGGGNQPQHF
TRBD1	TRBV20-1	NA	TRBJ2-5	TGCAGTGCTAGTGGGACAGGGGCCCAAGAGACCCAGTACTTC	CSASGTGAQETQYF
TRBD2	TRBV13	NA	TRBJ2-1	TGTGCCAGCAGCCCCACTAGCGGCGGGCTCCATGAGCAGTTCTTC	CASSPTSGGLHEQFF
NA	TRBV14	NA	TRBJ1-6	TGTGCCAGCAGCCAAGGGACAGCTAATTCACCCCTCCACTTT	CASSQGTANSPLHF
NA	TRBV28	NA	TRBJ1-2	TGTGCCAGCACCGTAAACATTCCGTCAGACTCCAACTATGGCTACACCTTC	CASTVNIPSDSNYGYTF
TRBD1	TRBV25-1	NA	TRBJ1-6	TGTGCCAGCAAGGAACAGGGGAATTCACCCCTCCACTTT	CASKEQGNSPLHF
TRBD2	TRBV5-1	NA	TRBJ2-7	TGCGCCAGCCATAGCGGGAACTCCTACGAGCAGTACTTC	CASHSGNSYEQYF
TRBD2	TRBV7-9	once	TRBJ2-1	TGTGCCAGCAGCTCCCGACTAGCGGGAGACAATGAGCAGTTCTTC	CASSSRLAGDNEQFF
NA	TRBV9	NA	TRBJ2-7	TGTGCCAGCAGCGGTGGCGGTGGAGGGTACGAGCAGTACTTC	CASSGGGGGYEQYF
TRBD2	TRBV4-2	NA	TRBJ2-1	TGTGCCAGCAGCCAAGATACCTCTGGGACTAGCGTTGGGTTCTTC	CASSQDTSGTSVGFF
NA	TRBV28	NA	TRBJ1-1	TGTGCCAGCAGTTTACAGGGGTTTAGTGAAGCTTTCTTT	CASSLQGFSEAFF
NA	TRBV7-6	NA	TRBJ2-1	TGTGCCAGCAGATCCGGACAGAATGAGCAGTTCTTC	CASRSGQNEQFF
NA	TRBV19	NA	TRBJ1-5	TGTGCCAGTAGTATTGACTGGAATCAGCCCCAGCATTTT	CASSIDWNQPQHF
TRBD2	TRBV4-1	NA	TRBJ2-7	TGCGCCAGCAGCCAAGATGATAGCGGGAGGGCCAGGCGCTACGAGCAGTACTTC	CASSQDDSGRARRYEQYF
NA	TRBV4-3	NA	TRBJ2-6	TGCGCCAGCAGCCAAGATGTCCCCAGCTCTGGGGCCAACGTCCTGACTTTC	CASSQDVPSSGANVLTF
NA	TRBV18	NA	TRBJ2-7	TGTGCCAGCTCACTACAGGGCAACGAGCAGTACTTC	CASSLQGNEQYF
NA	TRBV27	NA	TRBJ1-1	TGTGCCAGCAGTTTATCTTACAATCTGAACACTGAAGCTTTCTTT	CASSLSYNLNTEAFF
NA	TRBV5-5	NA	TRBJ1-2	TGTGCCAGCAGCTTGCAACAGAACTATGGCTACACCTTC	CASSLQQNYGYTF
NA	TRBV6-5	NA	TRBJ2-7	TGTGCCAGCGGGGCTGTTAGGGACTACGAGCAGTACTTC	CASGAVRDYEQYF
TRBD1	TRBV5-4	NA	TRBJ1-2	TGTGCCAGCAGCTCAGGGGACAGGGGCTATGGCTACACCTTC	CASSSGDRGYGYTF
NA	TRBV3-1/TRBV3-2	few	TRBJ2-7	TGTGCCAGCAGCCAAGAAAACGGGGGTTCCTACGAGCAGTACTTC	CASSQENGGSYEQYF
NA	TRBV19	NA	TRBJ1-5	TGTGCCAGTAATAAGGGGTCGCCTAGCAATCAGCCCCAGCATTTT	CASNKGSPSNQPQHF
TRBD1	TRBV11-2	NA	TRBJ1-1	TGTGCCAGCAGGACTCCGGGACAGGGGAACACTGAAGCTTTCTTT	CASRTPGQGNTEAFF
TRBD2	TRBV11-2	NA	TRBJ2-5	TGTGCCAGCAGCCTACGCGGGGGGCTAAAAGAGACCCAGTACTTC	CASSLRGGLKETQYF
NA	TRBV11-3	NA	TRBJ2-5	TGTGCCAGCAGCCGTCTCAGGCAGGGAGAGACCCAGTACTTC	CASSRLRQGETQYF
NA	TRBV9	NA	TRBJ2-3	TGTGCCAGCAGCGTAGACGGTGGCGGGAGCACAGATACGCAGTATTTT	CASSVDGGGSTDTQYF
TRBD2	TRBV2	NA	TRBJ2-7	TGTGCCAGTAGCGGGAGCACGAGCTCCTACGAGCAGTACTTC	CASSGSTSSYEQYF
TRBD2	TRBV29-1	NA	TRBJ2-1	TGCAGCGTAGAACTAGCGGCCAAGTACAATGAGCAGTTCTTC	CSVELAAKYNEQFF
TRBD1	TRBV5-1	NA	TRBJ1-2	TGCGCCAGCAGCTCGCAGGGGGCCGGCTATGGCTACACCTTC	CASSSQGAGYGYTF
NA	TRBV18	NA	TRBJ2-7	TGTGCCAGCTCACCACCGAACAGGAGCTCCTACGAGCAGTACTTC	CASSPPNRSSYEQYF
TRBD2	TRBV3-1/TRBV3-2	NA	TRBJ2-1	TGTGCCAGCAGCCAAGAACTAGCGGGAGTCTCCTACAATGAGCAGTTCTTC	CASSQELAGVSYNEQFF
TRBD1	TRBV27	NA	TRBJ2-3	TGTGCCAGCAGTTTTGGGACAGTTACAGATACGCAGTATTTT	CASSFGTVTDTQYF
NA	TRBV11-3	NA	TRBJ2-7	TGTGCCAGCAGCTTAGATATGAGACAGGCACTATACGAGCAGTACTTC	CASSLDMRQALYEQYF
TRBD2	TRBV5-5	NA	TRBJ2-7	TGTGCCAGCAGCTTGTCGTCGGGGGGCTCCTACGAGCAGTACTTC	CASSLSSGGSYEQYF
TRBD2	TRBV20-1	NA	TRBJ2-2	TGCAGTGCTAGTACACTAGCGGGAGTCTCGGGGAACACCGGGGAGCTGTTTTTT	CSASTLAGVSGNTGELFF
NA	TRBV3-1/TRBV3-2	NA	TRBJ1-6	TGTGCCAGCAGCCAAGTTAACAGGGTGAATTCACCCCTCCACTTT	CASSQVNRVNSPLHF
TRBD2	TRBV24-1	NA	TRBJ2-3	TGTGCCACCAGTGGGTGGACTAGCGGAGATACGCAGTATTTT	CATSGWTSGDTQYF
NA	TRBV19	NA	TRBJ2-7	TGTGCCAGTAGTAGGCAGGAAGGAGGCTACGAGCAGTACTTC	CASSRQEGGYEQYF
TRBD2	TRBV5-1	NA	TRBJ2-2	TGCGCCAGCAGCTTAAGCGGGGTAGGGACCGGGGAGCTGTTTTTT	CASSLSGVGTGELFF
NA	TRBV5-1	NA	TRBJ2-7	TGCGCCAGCAGCTGGGGAGGGACATTCTCCAACTACGAGCAGTACTTC	CASSWGGTFSNYEQYF
NA	TRBV2	NA	TRBJ2-4	TGTGCCAGCAAAATGGACTCCGCGCGCAAAAACATTCAGTACTTC	CASKMDSARKNIQYF
NA	TRBV7-2	NA	TRBJ2-5	TGTGCCAGCAGCTCGAACACAGGGTTAGGAGAGACCCAGTACTTC	CASSSNTGLGETQYF
NA	TRBV7-9	NA	TRBJ1-1	TGTGCCAGCAGCTTTCAAGGGGAGGACACTGAAGCTTTCTTT	CASSFQGEDTEAFF
NA	TRBV4-1	NA	TRBJ1-1	TGCGCCAGCAGCCAGCACGGACTCTTAAACACTGAAGCTTTCTTT	CASSQHGLLNTEAFF
TRBD1	TRBV27	few	TRBJ2-2	TGTGCCAGCAGTTTTCAACTTCCGGGACAGACTAACACCGGGGAGCTGTTTTTT	CASSFQLPGQTNTGELFF
NA	TRBV6-4	few	TRBJ2-6	TGTGCCAGCAGTGAGGGCGCTGGGGCCAACGTCCTGACTTTC	CASSEGAGANVLTF
NA	TRBV6-2/TRBV6-3	NA	TRBJ1-1	TGTGCCAGCAGTTACTCGATCCCACATGAAGCTTTCTTT	CASSYSIPHEAFF
TRBD2	TRBV9	NA	TRBJ2-7	TGTGCCAGCAGCCCGGGGAGCGGGACTTACTACGAGCAGTACTTC	CASSPGSGTYYEQYF
NA	TRBV7-3	NA	TRBJ2-2	TGTGCCAGCAGCTTAGGAGGGCCGAACACCGGGGAGCTGTTTTTT	CASSLGGPNTGELFF